A single sample is the source of the 14 T cell receptor beta chains below, sequenced in a study of T cells in Graves' hyperthyroidism and ophthalmopathy. RNA transcripts were the template for amplifying TCR beta CDR3 regions. When the TCR CDR3 underwent first-round RT-PCR, the HTBI primer set was used. MiXCR was run by TCRdb on the multiplex PCR reads, yielding one entry per CDR3 protein. Here the sample spans about 610,000 distinct CDR3 sequences, 16% being singletons. Sample: blood. The receptors were sampled from a woman aged 40 to 50 with Graves' ophthalmopathy.

This clonotype was seen at least ten times. The chain uses TRBV6-1 and TRBJ1-5; D is possibly TRBD1 (6 bases). CDR1 is MNHNS, CDR2 SASEGT, per germline. The CDR3 consists of 15 residues. Trimming stripped 6 bases from V and 7 bases from J, with 19 bases between. Here the CDR3 reads CASRRRQDDNQPQHF. CDR3 coding DNA: TGTGCCAGCAGACGCAGACAGGACGACAACCAGCCCCAGCATTTT.

This clonotype appeared many times. The chain couples TRBV12-3 or TRBV12-4 to TRBJ2-3, with 11 bases fitting TRBD2. V trimming: 4 bases; J trimming: 3 bases; junction bases outside the gene matches: 6. The CDR3 runs to 16 residues. CDR3 region: CASSSTSGRLTDTQYF. CDR3 DNA sequence: TGTGCCAGCAGTTCAACTAGCGGGAGACTTACAGATACGCAGTATTTT.

In its sample, this clonotype was seen a few times. The chain recombines TRBV7-9 with TRBJ2-1; tentative D call: TRBD2 (5 bases). The CDR3 loop spans 15 amino acids. V lost 3 bases, J lost 4 bases, and 13 bases lay in between. Germline CDR1 is SEHNR and CDR2 is FQNEAQ (reference sequence). The CDR3 spells CASSFAYRGYNEQFF. In nucleotides, the CDR3 is TGTGCCAGCAGCTTTGCATATCGGGGTTACAATGAGCAGTTCTTC.

This clonotype occurred a few times. The J gene is TRBJ2-1, the V gene TRBV6-2 or TRBV6-3; TRBD2 matches 9 bases. This CDR3 is built from 16 residues. Per germline, CDR1 MNHEY and CDR2 SVGEGT. J was trimmed by 6 bases and V by 6 bases; bases with no gene match: 12. The CDR3 protein is CASRLRPRLAVNEQFF. Here the CDR3 DNA reads TGTGCCAGCAGACTGCGTCCGAGACTAGCGGTCAATGAGCAGTTCTTC.

The V gene is TRBV5-1, the J gene TRBJ1-4; D is unresolved. V was shortened by 8 bases and J by 7 bases, with 12 bases between the two germline ends. CDR3 length equals 12 residues. The germline gives CDR1 SGHRS, CDR2 YFSETQ. CDR3 nucleotides: TGCGCCAGGTGGACTACGTTTGAAAAACTGTTTTTT. Amino acids: CARWTTFEKLFF.

The CDR3 protein is CASKRTPGQGSRGANVLTF. The CDR3 nucleotides read TGTGCCAGCAAGCGAACACCGGGACAGGGGTCTAGGGGGGCCAACGTCCTGACTTTC. This chain links TRBV27 with TRBJ2-6, with 10 bases that match TRBD1. Unmatched junction bases numbered 16, after V lost 7 bases and J lost 4 bases. The CDR3 has 19 amino acids. Germline V CDR1 and CDR2: MNHEY, SMNVEV (reference sequence). Looking up the rest from reference TRBV27 and TRBJ2-6 gives the full variable domain: EAQVTQNPRYLITVTGKKLTVTCSQNMNHEYMSWYRQDPGLGLRQIYYSMNVEVTDKGDVPEGYKVSRKEKRNFPLILESPSPNQTSLYFCASKRTPGQGSRGANVLTFGAGSRLTVL.

The chain recombines TRBV6-2 or TRBV6-3 with TRBJ1-1, with TRBD1 as a possible D gene (6 bases). The CDR3 totals 15 residues. Germline V gene data show CDR1 as MNHEY and CDR2 as SVGEGT. Trimming took off 2 bases at V and 0 bases at J, with 10 bases between the two ends. The CDR3 region is CASSYEGTMNTEAFF. The CDR3 DNA follows: TGTGCCAGCAGTTACGAGGGGACAATGAACACTGAAGCTTTCTTT.

The chain employs TRBV28 and TRBJ2-5, with TRBD1 matching 10 bases. After removal of 4 bases from V and 4 bases from J, the junction contained 9 bases not matched to a gene. Germline V gene sequence: CDR1 MDHEN, CDR2 SYDVKM. The CDR3 length is 16 residues. CDR3 sequence (DNA): TGTGCCAGCAGTTCAAACCGGGACAGGGGCTTAGAGACCCAGTACTTC. Translating gives CASSSNRDRGLETQYF. Full variable domain (outside the CDR3, taken from reference TRBV28 and TRBJ2-5): DVKVTQSSRYLVKRTGEKVFLECVQDMDHENMFWYRQDPGLGLRLIYFSYDVKMKEKGDIPEGYSVSREKKERFSLILESASTNQTSMYLCASSSNRDRGLETQYFGPGTRLLVL.

This clonotype occurred many times. This chain links TRBV30 with TRBJ2-7, with TRBD2 as a possible D gene (6 bases). Trimming took 1 base from V and 6 from J, leaving 7 bases between them. The V gene's germline CDR1 is GTSNPN and CDR2 SVGIG (reference sequence). The CDR3 is 11 amino acids. Here the CDR3 DNA reads TGTGCCTGGAGTGACGGGGGCGAGCAGTACTTC. Translating gives CAWSDGGEQYF.

The chain is built from TRBV6-1 and TRBJ1-2; 9 bases map to TRBD1. Trimming cost V 6 bases and J 7 bases; bases outside gene matches: 6. Germline CDR1 is MNHNS and CDR2 is SASEGT. The CDR3 loop spans 13 amino acids. The CDR3 DNA follows: TGTGCCAGCAGACGGGACAGGGAGAGTGGCTACACCTTC. Its translation: CASRRDRESGYTF.

The chain uses TRBV20-1 and TRBJ2-7; D unclear. Per germline, CDR1 DFQATT and CDR2 SNEGSKA (reference sequence). This CDR3 has 12 residues. The V and J ends lost 3 bases and 2 bases respectively, with 8 bases between them. CDR3 DNA sequence: TGCAGTGCTAGCGCCGTTGCCTACGAGCAGTACTTC. Protein sequence: CSASAVAYEQYF.

This clonotype was picked up many times. A much larger clone lies one base from this, so it may be a read error. The gene calls are TRBV2 and TRBJ2-5; a possible D gene is TRBD1 (5 bases). The CDR3 loop spans 15 amino acids. CDR1 is SNHLY, CDR2 FYNNEI, per germline. Between the trimmed V and J ends, which lost 5 bases and 4 bases, there was a span of 17 bases. In DNA, the CDR3 is TGTGCCAGCAGTAAAGATGATGGGGCAGGAGAGACCCAGTACTTC. Protein sequence: CASSKDDGAGETQYF.

In its sample, this clonotype was seen many times. The chain is built from TRBV6-1 and TRBJ1-1; TRBD1 matches at 7 bases. This CDR3 spans 12 amino acids. Germline lookup yields CDR1 MNHNS and CDR2 SASEGT. V was pared by 8 bases and J by 9 bases, with 9 bases of the junction left unmatched. This chain's CDR3 is CASGLDRDKAFF. As DNA, the CDR3 is TGTGCCAGCGGCCTAGACAGGGATAAAGCTTTCTTT.

This clonotype was counted at least ten times. V is TRBV18 and J is TRBJ1-4; D is uncertain. V was trimmed by 1 base and J by 1 base, leaving 10 bases between them. Germline V gene lookup returns CDR1 KGHSH and CDR2 LQKENI. This CDR3 is 16 amino acids long. The CDR3 region is CASSPLHSLTNEKLFF. CDR3 DNA sequence: TGTGCCAGCTCACCACTCCACAGCCTAACTAATGAAAAACTGTTTTTT. Using reference TRBV18 and TRBJ1-4 for the parts outside the CDR3, the full variable domain is NAGVMQNPRHLVRRRGQEARLRCSPMKGHSHVYWYRQLPEEGLKFMVYLQKENIIDESGMPKERFSAEFPKEGPSILRIQQVVRGDSAAYFCASSPLHSLTNEKLFFGSGTQLSVL.